The 8 T cell receptor beta chains below come from one sample, sequenced in a study of T cells in Graves' hyperthyroidism and ophthalmopathy. RNA transcripts yielded amplified TCR beta CDR3 regions. First-round RT-PCR targeting the TCR CDR3 was performed with the HTBI primer set. Using its own MiXCR run on the multiplex PCR reads, TCRdb lists one record per CDR3 protein. In the table there are some 510,000 distinct CDR3 sequences, about half of which are singletons. The material sequenced was peripheral blood or thyroid tissue (not recorded which). Every receptor here comes from a young woman with Graves' hyperthyroidism.

This clonotype appeared many times. The genes are TRBV7-2 and TRBJ1-2, with 7 positions matching TRBD1. The CDR3 consists of 17 residues. Germline CDR1 reads SGHTA; CDR2 reads FQGNSA. V dropped 5 bases and J dropped 2; count of bases not matched to a gene: 14. The CDR3 coding sequence is TGTGCCAGCAGCCAATCAACCGGGACAGCTAAGAACTATGGCTACACCTTC. This sequence encodes CASSQSTGTAKNYGYTF.

This clonotype was observed a handful of times. CDR3 DNA sequence: TGTGCCAGCAGCCAAGGTTATGACGAGCAGTACTTC. The encoded protein is CASSQGYDEQYF. The chain combines TRBV7-9 with TRBJ2-7; no clear D. This CDR3 has 12 residues. Germline-derived CDR1 and CDR2 are SEHNR and FQNEAQ (reference sequence). Trimming removed 5 bases from V and 5 bases from J, with 10 bases in between. The whole variable domain, remainder taken from reference TRBV7-9 and TRBJ2-7, is DTGVSQNPRHKITKRGQNVTFRCDPISEHNRLYWYRQTLGQGPEFLTYFQNEAQLEKSRLLSDRFSAERPKGSFSTLEIQRTEQGDSAMYLCASSQGYDEQYFGPGTRLTVT.

In this sample, this clonotype turned up many times. Here the CDR3 DNA reads TGTGCCAGCAGTGCTGGACTAGCGGGCCACGAGCAGTACTTC. Amino acids: CASSAGLAGHEQYF. The chain joins TRBV2 to TRBJ2-7; 11 bases align to TRBD2. The length of the CDR3 is 14 residues. Germline V gives CDR1 SNHLY, CDR2 FYNNEI. V was clipped by 4 bases and J by 5 bases; unmatched bases: 4.

The V and J genes are TRBV5-1 and TRBJ2-2, with TRBD2 matching over 7 bases. The germline CDR1 and CDR2 sequences are SGHRS and YFSETQ. V dropped 5 bases and J dropped 13; count of bases not matched to a gene: 8. CDR3 size: 12 residues. CDR3 nucleotide sequence: TGCGCCAGCAGAGGCGCGGGAGTGTGGCTGTTTTTT. Translation: CASRGAGVWLFF.

This clonotype was seen only a few times. V and J are TRBV2 and TRBJ2-2, with no clear D. The CDR3 consists of 15 residues. The germline V and J ends were trimmed by 6 bases and 0 bases, with 11 bases remaining between them. Germline CDR1 is SNHLY and CDR2 is FYNNEI. The CDR3 sequence is CASRRNNANTGELFF. CDR3 coding DNA: TGTGCCAGCAGACGGAACAACGCGAACACCGGGGAGCTGTTTTTT.

This clonotype was seen many times. The V and J genes are TRBV7-6 and TRBJ2-7; D could derive from TRBD1 or TRBD2 (6 bases each). The CDR3 consists of 12 residues. CDR1 SGHVS and CDR2 FNYEAQ come from the germline V gene. Trimming pared 5 bases from V and 3 bases from J, leaving 8 bases between. The chain's CDR3 is CASSRGDYEQYF. The CDR3 DNA follows: TGTGCCAGCAGCAGGGGGGACTACGAGCAGTACTTC.

This clonotype was seen at least ten times. This sequence joins TRBV24-1 and TRBJ2-2; 8 bases match TRBD1. Losses at the gene ends were 3 bases for V and 7 bases for J; bases not matched to a gene: 3. The germline gives CDR1 KGHDR, CDR2 SFDVKD. CDR3 length equals 14 residues. The CDR3: CATSDRDRGGELFF. DNA for the CDR3: TGTGCCACCAGTGATCGCGACAGGGGCGGGGAGCTGTTTTTT.

The chain links TRBV18 to TRBJ2-7, with D perhaps TRBD1 or TRBD2 (6 bases each). V shed 6 bases and J shed 5 bases, with 11 bases lying between them. The CDR3 extends over 12 amino acids. CDR1 and CDR2 (germline): KGHSH, LQKENI. CDR3 nucleotide sequence: TGTGCCAGCTCTCGGGGGCGACACGAGCAGTACTTC. Its translation is CASSRGRHEQYF.